The entry that follows covers one T cell receptor beta chain sequence. Antigen specificity is unknown. This record belongs to a study of T cells in Graves' hyperthyroidism and ophthalmopathy. About the research overall: Peripheral blood was collected at initial diagnosis, before any treatment. Study-wide findings and caveats: In blood, most of the thyroid clonotypes expanded above 0.001 were also present.

The CDR3 consists of 13 residues. V lost 5 bases and J lost 4, with 11 bases in between. Using RNA transcripts as the source, TCR beta CDR3 regions were amplified. First-round RT-PCR with HTBI primers amplified the TCR CDR3 region. TCRdb independently ran MiXCR on the multiplex PCR reads; one entry per CDR3 protein. The data show about 610,000 distinct CDR3 sequences, over 12% seen once. PBMCs were derived from 9.5 to 10 ml fresh peripheral blood. This clonotype originated in a woman aged 40 to 50 with Graves' ophthalmopathy. V usage is TRBV6-7 and J usage is TRBJ2-5, with D perhaps assigned TRBD1 or TRBD2 (5 bases each). TRBV6-7 is an ORF, with its function uncertain. Sequencing was done on a sample of blood. In DNA, the CDR3 is TGTGCCAGCAGTCGGGGCTTGCGAGAGACCCAGTACTTC. Translated: CASSRGLRETQYF.